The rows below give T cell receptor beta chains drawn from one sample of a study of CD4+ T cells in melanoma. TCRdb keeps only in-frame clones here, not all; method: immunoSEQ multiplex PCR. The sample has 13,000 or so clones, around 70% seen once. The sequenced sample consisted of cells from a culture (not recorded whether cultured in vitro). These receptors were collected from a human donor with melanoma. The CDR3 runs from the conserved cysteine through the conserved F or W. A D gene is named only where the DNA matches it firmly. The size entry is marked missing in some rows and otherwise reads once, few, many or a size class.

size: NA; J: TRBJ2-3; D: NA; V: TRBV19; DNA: TGTGCCAGTAGTCGCACAGATACGCAGTATTTT; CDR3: CASSRTDTQYF
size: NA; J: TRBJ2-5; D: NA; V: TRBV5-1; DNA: TGCGCCAGCAGCTTGGACGCGCGCCAAGAGACCCAGTACTTC; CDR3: CASSLDARQETQYF
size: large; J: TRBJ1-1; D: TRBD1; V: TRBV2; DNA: TGTGCCAGCAGTGCTGAGGGACAGGGCACCACTGAAGCTTTCTTT; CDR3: CASSAEGQGTTEAFF
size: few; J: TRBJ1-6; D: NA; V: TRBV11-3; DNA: TGTGCCAGCAGCTTGGAAGTGGGCTCACCCCTCCACTTT; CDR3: CASSLEVGSPLHF
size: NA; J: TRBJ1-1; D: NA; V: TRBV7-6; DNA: TGTGCCAGCAGCCCGGGGAGTAACCGTGAAGCTTTCTTT; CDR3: CASSPGSNREAFF
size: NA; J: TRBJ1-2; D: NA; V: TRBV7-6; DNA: TGTGCCAGCAGCTTAAGAGCAGGGGACTATGGCTACACCTTC; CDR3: CASSLRAGDYGYTF
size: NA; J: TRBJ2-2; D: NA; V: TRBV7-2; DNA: TGTGCCAGCAGCTACAGGGTGGGGACCGGGGAGCTGTTTTTT; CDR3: CASSYRVGTGELFF
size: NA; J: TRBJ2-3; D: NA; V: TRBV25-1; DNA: TGTGCCAGCAGTGACGCGGGGAGGCCAGATACGCAGTATTTT; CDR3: CASSDAGRPDTQYF
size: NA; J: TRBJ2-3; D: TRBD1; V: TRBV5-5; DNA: TGTGCCAGCAGCGAAAACAGGGGGAGCACAGATACGCAGTATTTT; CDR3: CASSENRGSTDTQYF
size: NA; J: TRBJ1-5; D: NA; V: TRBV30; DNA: TGTGCCTGGAGCAAGGGGACACAACATGGGGGGAATCAGCCCCAGCATTTT; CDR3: CAWSKGTQHGGNQPQHF
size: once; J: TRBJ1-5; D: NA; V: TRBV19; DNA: TGTGCCAGTGTGGGCGCGGGTCTGGTTAACAATCAGCCCCAGCATTTT; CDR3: CASVGAGLVNNQPQHF
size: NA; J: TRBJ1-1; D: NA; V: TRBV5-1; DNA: TGCGCCAGCAGCCGGGGCGGGGGGGAGGCCACTGAAGCTTTCTTT; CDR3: CASSRGGGEATEAFF
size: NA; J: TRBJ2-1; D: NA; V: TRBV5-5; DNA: TGTGCCAGCAGCTTGGAGAGGGGATCGCACAATGAGCAGTTCTTC; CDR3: CASSLERGSHNEQFF
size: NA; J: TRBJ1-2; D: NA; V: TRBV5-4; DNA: TGTGCCAGCAGCTTGGCCGGGGGTGCGGAGGGCCACTATGGCTACACCTTC; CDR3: CASSLAGGAEGHYGYTF
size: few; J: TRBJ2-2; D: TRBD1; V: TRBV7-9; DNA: TGTGCCAGCAGCACCGGGACAGGGTTTTACACCGGGGAGCTGTTTTTT; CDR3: CASSTGTGFYTGELFF
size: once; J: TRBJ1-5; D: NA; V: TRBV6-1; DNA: TGTGCCAGCAGTGAATTAGGGGATCAGCCCCAGCATTTT; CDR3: CASSELGDQPQHF